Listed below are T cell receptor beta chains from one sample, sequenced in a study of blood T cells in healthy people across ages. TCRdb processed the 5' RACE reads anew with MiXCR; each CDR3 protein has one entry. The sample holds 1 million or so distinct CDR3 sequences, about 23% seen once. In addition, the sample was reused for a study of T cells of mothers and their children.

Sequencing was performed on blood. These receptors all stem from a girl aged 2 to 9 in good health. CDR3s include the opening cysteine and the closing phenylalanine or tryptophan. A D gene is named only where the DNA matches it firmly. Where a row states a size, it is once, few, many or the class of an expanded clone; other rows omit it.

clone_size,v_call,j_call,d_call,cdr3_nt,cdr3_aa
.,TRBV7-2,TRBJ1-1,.,TGTGCCAGCAGCTTAGTCCTCCGGGGGGGGGAAGCTTTCTTT,CASSLVLRGGEAFF
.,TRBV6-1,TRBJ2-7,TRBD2,TGTGCCAGCACCCTGACTAGCGGGGGCTACGAGCAGTACTTC,CASTLTSGGYEQYF
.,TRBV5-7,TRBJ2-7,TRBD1,TGTGCCAGCAGCCAGATGGGGACAGGGGATGAAGTCTACGAGCAGTACTTC,CASSQMGTGDEVYEQYF
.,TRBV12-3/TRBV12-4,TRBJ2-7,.,TGTGCCAGCAGTCGGGTACAGGACTCCTACGAGCAGTACTTC,CASSRVQDSYEQYF
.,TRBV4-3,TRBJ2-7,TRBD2,TGCGCCAGCAGCCAAGATCAGACTAGCGGAACGCACTACGAACACTACTTC,CASSQDQTSGTHYEHYF
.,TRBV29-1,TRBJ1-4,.,TGCAGCGTCGAACGGGAATTGGGCGAAAAACTGTTTTTT,CSVERELGEKLFF
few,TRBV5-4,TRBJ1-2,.,TGTGCCAGCAGCTTTTATGCTGTTAGTTACACCTTC,CASSFYAVSYTF
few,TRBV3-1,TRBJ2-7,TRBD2,TGTGCCAGCAGCCAGGGAGCGGGAAACTACGAGCAGTACTTC,CASSQGAGNYEQYF
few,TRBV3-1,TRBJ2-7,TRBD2,TGTGCCAGCAGCCAACCCGGGACTAGTCAGTACTTC,CASSQPGTSQYF
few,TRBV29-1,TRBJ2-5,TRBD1,TGCAGCGTTGAAGATGTACAGGGGGTGACCCAGTACTTC,CSVEDVQGVTQYF
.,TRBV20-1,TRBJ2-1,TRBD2,TGCAGTGCTAGATATAACTCTCCGGGACTAGCGGGAGGGCCTTACTGGAATGAGCAGCTCTTC,CSARYNSPGLAGGPYWNEQLF
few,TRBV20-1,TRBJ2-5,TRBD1,TGCAGTGCTAGACCGAGACAGGGGTGGGAGACCCAGTACTTC,CSARPRQGWETQYF
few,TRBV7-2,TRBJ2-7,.,TGTGCCAGCAGTAAAGGTAGGGGATTGGAGGACGAGCAGTACTTC,CASSKGRGLEDEQYF
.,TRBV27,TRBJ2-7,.,TGTGCCAGCACCATATCCCCAGGGGCCCCCTACGAGCAGTACTTC,CASTISPGAPYEQYF
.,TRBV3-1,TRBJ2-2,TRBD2,TGTGCCAGCAGCCCCAGGACTAGCCGAAACACCGGGGAGCTGTTTTTT,CASSPRTSRNTGELFF
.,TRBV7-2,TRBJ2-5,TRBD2,TGTGCCAGCAGCCATAGCGGGAGTAGGGGGACCCAGTACTTC,CASSHSGSRGTQYF
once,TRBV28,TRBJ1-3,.,TGTGCCAGCAGTTTGGGGCAGAAAGGAAACACCATATATTTT,CASSLGQKGNTIYF
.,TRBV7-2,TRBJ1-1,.,TGTGCCAGCAGCGCCTACGGGACCGCGAACACTGAAGCTTTCTTT,CASSAYGTANTEAFF
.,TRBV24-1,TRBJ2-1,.,TGTGCCACCAGTGATTTAGGAGGCAGCTACAATGAGCAGTTCTTC,CATSDLGGSYNEQFF